The 12 T cell receptor beta chains listed next were all sequenced from one sample in a study of blood T cell repertoires in COVID-19. Produced via immunoSEQ multiplex PCR; TCRdb's table is partial and in-frame only. The sample contains roughly 230,000 clones, 82% of which appear only once. The sample taken for sequencing was PBMCs or T cells enriched from blood (not recorded which). The source of these receptors is a woman aged 55-70 years who had recovered from COVID-19.

The chain joins TRBV30 to TRBJ1-1; D is ambiguous. The V and J ends lost 3 bases and 1 base respectively, with 3 bases between them. Germline values: CDR1 GTSNPN, CDR2 SVGIG (reference sequence). The CDR3 consists of 11 residues. The CDR3 is CAWRRNTEAFF. In DNA form, the CDR3 reads TGTGCCTGGAGGCGGAACACTGAAGCTTTCTTT.

This chain links TRBV6-2 or TRBV6-3 with TRBJ1-4; D not resolved. There are 13 residues in the CDR3. CDR1 is MNHEY, CDR2 SVGEGT, per germline. Trimming removed 5 bases from V and 8 bases from J, with 12 bases in between. CDR3 in DNA: TGTGCCAGCAGTGACCGAAGGAGGGAAAAACTGTTTTTT. Its protein is CASSDRRREKLFF.

The chain uses TRBV5-1 and TRBJ2-2, with 8 bases identical to TRBD1. V lost 3 bases and J lost 5; bases outside the gene matches: 12. From germline, CDR1 is SGHRS and CDR2 YFSETQ. The CDR3 is 17 amino acids. CDR3 residues: CASSYNPDRVNTGELFF. CDR3 nucleotide sequence: TGCGCCAGCAGCTATAACCCGGACAGGGTAAATACCGGGGAGCTGTTTTTT.

The V call is TRBV29-1, the J call TRBJ1-2; D is perhaps TRBD1 (6 bases). Trimming removed 7 bases at V and 1 base at J, with 13 bases between. Germline lookup yields CDR1 SQVTM and CDR2 ANQGSEA. CDR3 size: 13 residues. CDR3 protein: CSDDRMGNYGYTF. CDR3 DNA sequence: TGCAGCGATGACAGGATGGGTAACTATGGCTACACCTTC.

This clone was picked up a small number of times. This chain joins TRBV19 and TRBJ1-1; D unclear. Germline lookup yields CDR1 LNHDA and CDR2 SQIVND (reference sequence). V lost 7 bases and J 1 base, leaving 19 bases between the germline ends. This CDR3 spans 16 amino acids. The CDR3 DNA reads TGTGCCAGTATTGAGGGAGCCCTGGTTGGGAACACTGAAGCTTTCTTT. Translation gives CASIEGALVGNTEAFF.

Written as DNA, the CDR3 is TGTGCCAGCAGCTTAGGAAAAGGGGGCTATCAGCCCCAGCATTTT. It encodes CASSLGKGGYQPQHF. This chain links TRBV11-2 with TRBJ1-5; 7 nucleotides align to TRBD1. With V trimmed by 1 base and J by 5 bases, 5 bases remained unmatched. The CDR3 length is 15 residues. The germline V gene has CDR1 SGHAT and CDR2 FQNNGV.

The J gene is TRBJ1-2, the V gene TRBV20-1; D gene unclear. The CDR3 has 12 residues. Germline CDR1 DFQATT, CDR2 SNEGSKA (reference sequence). Trimming left V 3 bases short and J 8 bases short, with 13 bases between. The CDR3 spells CSASPPGGGYTF. The CDR3 DNA sequence: TGCAGTGCTAGTCCCCCGGGCGGGGGCTACACCTTC.

About this clone: A much more abundant neighbour one base away suggests this may be a read error. The chain links TRBV2 to TRBJ2-7; 10 bases map to TRBD1. Per germline, CDR1 SNHLY and CDR2 FYNNEI. This CDR3 region has 14 residues. V shed 3 bases, J shed 2 bases, and the junction held 1 base outside the gene matches. CDR3 in amino acids: CASSDGTGAYEQYF. Written as DNA, the CDR3 is TGTGCCAGCAGTGACGGGACAGGGGCCTACGAGCAGTACTTC.

This chain links TRBV6-4 with TRBJ1-6; 9 nucleotides line up with TRBD1. With 6 bases clipped from V and 7 bases from J, the junction kept 4 bases outside the gene matches. The CDR3 extends over 14 amino acids. Germline CDR1 is MRHNA and CDR2 is SNTAGT. The CDR3 is CASRGDRANSPLHF. DNA of the CDR3: TGTGCCAGCAGAGGGGACAGGGCAAATTCACCCCTCCACTTT.

V gene TRBV18 combines with J gene TRBJ1-5; D possibly corresponds to TRBD1 (6 bases). The CDR3 extends over 14 amino acids. V lost 1 base, J lost 5 bases, and 9 bases lay in between. CDR1 is KGHSH, CDR2 LQKENI, per germline. The CDR3 sequence: CASSPRAGDQPQHF. CDR3 nucleotides: TGTGCCAGCTCACCACGGGCAGGGGATCAGCCCCAGCATTTT.

The rearrangement joins TRBV7-2 to TRBJ2-2, with D possibly TRBD2 on 5 matching bases. Germline assignment: CDR1 SGHTA and CDR2 FQGNSA. The germline V and J ends were trimmed by 1 base and 6 bases, with 21 bases remaining between them. CDR3 length equals 18 residues. The DNA for the CDR3 is TGTGCCAGCAGCTTAGGCCCCGTCCTAACCGGGAAGGCCGGGGAGCTGTTTTTT. It translates to CASSLGPVLTGKAGELFF.

The V call is TRBV11-2, the J call TRBJ1-1; possible D gene TRBD1, 5 bases. Germline lookup yields CDR1 SGHAT and CDR2 FQNNGV. Deletions cut 1 base from V and 5 bases from J, with 14 bases between. This CDR3 contains 15 residues. Written as DNA, the CDR3 is TGTGCCAGCAGCTTAGGGACAACTTACCGAACTGAAGCTTTCTTT. It is translated as CASSLGTTYRTEAFF.